This passage covers 21 T cell receptor beta chains from one sample sequenced in a study of blood T cell repertoires in COVID-19. Only in-frame clones appear in the TCRdb table, and some are missing; sequencing was by immunoSEQ multiplex PCR. Altogether some 160,000 clones are present, about 83% being singletons, with the ten largest covering 14%. The sequenced sample was peripheral blood. The receptors here all came from an elderly woman with acute or convalescent COVID-19.

The chain employs TRBV6-5 and TRBJ1-6, with D possibly being TRBD1 (5 bases). The CDR3 runs 14 residues. Trimming cost V 8 bases and J 3 bases, with 11 bases left between them. From germline, CDR1 is MNHEY and CDR2 SVGAGI. This CDR3 reads CASSADIYNSPLHF. The CDR3 nucleotides are TGTGCCAGCTCTGCGGACATCTATAATTCACCCCTCCACTTT.

The chain joins TRBV4-1 to TRBJ1-6; tentative D call: TRBD1 (6 bases). CDR3 length equals 15 residues. Germline lookup yields CDR1 MGHRA and CDR2 YSYEKL. V lost 4 bases and J 7 bases, leaving 14 bases between the germline ends. CDR3 residues: CASSPRGGQNSPLHF. In DNA form, the CDR3 reads TGCGCCAGCAGCCCTCGGGGGGGGCAAAATTCACCCCTCCACTTT.

This rearrangement joins TRBV5-1 to TRBJ2-2; weak D call: TRBD2 (6 bases). The CDR3 totals 14 residues. Germline-derived CDR1 and CDR2 are SGHRS and YFSETQ. V was shortened by 4 bases and J by 5 bases, with 12 bases between the two germline ends. Here the CDR3 reads CASSEGGSTGELFF. In DNA form, the CDR3 reads TGCGCCAGCAGCGAGGGAGGTTCTACCGGGGAGCTGTTTTTT.

The genes are TRBV5-1 and TRBJ1-4; D call uncertain. CDR1 is SGHRS, CDR2 YFSETQ, per germline. The ends were cut back, 2 bases at V and 7 bases at J, with 12 bases in the middle. The CDR3 spans 14 residues. The CDR3 region is CASSLVRNTEKLFF. The CDR3 bases are TGCGCCAGCAGCTTAGTCAGGAACACTGAAAAACTGTTTTTT.

This clone was counted only a few times. The V gene is TRBV11-2, the J gene TRBJ2-7; D call uncertain. From germline, CDR1 is SGHAT and CDR2 FQNNGV. CDR3 length: 11 residues. The V gene lost 1 base and the J gene lost 5 bases, with 3 bases spanning the gap. CDR3 nucleotides: TGTGCCAGCAGCTTAGCTCACGAGCAGTACTTC. Its protein is CASSLAHEQYF. Full variable domain (rest looked up from reference TRBV11-2 and TRBJ2-7): EAGVAQSPRYKIIEKRQSVAFWCNPISGHATLYWYQQILGQGPKLLIQFQNNGVVDDSQLPKDRFSAERLKGVDSTLKIQPAKLEDSAVYLCASSLAHEQYFGPGTRLTVT.

The chain carries TRBV2 and TRBJ1-6, with D hard to call. Between the trimmed V and J ends, which lost 6 bases and 0 bases, there was a span of 6 bases. Germline CDR1 and CDR2: SNHLY and FYNNEI. This CDR3 is 14 amino acids long. CDR3 in DNA: TGTGCCAGCAGGGTAGACTCCTATAATTCACCCCTCCACTTT. This sequence encodes CASRVDSYNSPLHF.

This clone appeared once. This chain links TRBV15 with TRBJ2-3, with D possibly TRBD2 on 7 matching bases. Germline assignment: CDR1 LNHNV and CDR2 YYDKDF (reference sequence). The CDR3 is 16 residues long. The germline V and J ends were trimmed by 5 bases and 3 bases, with 18 bases remaining between them. The CDR3 DNA sequence: TGTGCCACCAGCGGGGGGGGCCTAGCGCAAACAGATACGCAGTATTTT. Protein product: CATSGGGLAQTDTQYF.

The chain couples TRBV5-4 to TRBJ1-1, with D perhaps matching TRBD1 (6 bases). The V end lost 3 bases, the J end lost 0 bases, and 6 bases lay between the germline ends. Per the germline V gene, CDR1 is SGHNT and CDR2 is YYREEE (reference sequence). The CDR3 loop spans 13 amino acids. CDR3 loop: CASSSGVNTEAFF. CDR3 sequence (DNA): TGTGCCAGCAGCTCAGGGGTGAACACTGAAGCTTTCTTT.

This clone showed up just once. The V call is TRBV4-1, the J call TRBJ1-4; D is ambiguous. The ends were cut back, 1 base at V and 8 bases at J, with 14 bases in the middle. The length of the CDR3 is 15 residues. Germline loops: CDR1 MGHRA, CDR2 YSYEKL. The CDR3: CASSQGWARKEKLFF. The DNA of the CDR3 is TGCGCCAGCAGCCAAGGGTGGGCCCGGAAGGAAAAACTGTTTTTT.

V and J are TRBV28 and TRBJ2-1; D ambiguous. CDR3 length equals 14 residues. Trimming cost V 5 bases and J 2 bases, with 10 bases left between them. Germline V gives CDR1 MDHEN, CDR2 SYDVKM. CDR3 sequence: CASSPASTYNEQFF. CDR3 coding DNA: TGTGCCAGCAGTCCCGCCTCTACCTACAATGAGCAGTTCTTC.

The chain combines TRBV7-3 with TRBJ1-3; a weak D match, TRBD1 (6 bases). Germline CDR1 is SGHTA and CDR2 is FQGTGA. Trimming shortened V by 5 bases and J by 0 bases, and 11 bases separated the two germline ends. The CDR3 has 15 amino acids. In DNA, the CDR3 is TGTGCCAGCAGCCCCCGAGGGGGCTCTGGAAACACCATATATTTT. Encoded protein: CASSPRGGSGNTIYF.

This clone has ten or more counts. The chain recombines TRBV11-2 with TRBJ2-5, with 8 positions matching TRBD2. Germline-derived CDR1 and CDR2 are SGHAT and FQNNGV. After removal of 5 bases from V and 2 bases from J, the junction contained 7 bases not matched to a gene. The CDR3 runs to 15 residues. CDR3 DNA: TGTGCCAGCAGCCATAGCGGGGCTGATCAAGAGACCCAGTACTTC. Protein product: CASSHSGADQETQYF.

This clone was seen only once. This rearrangement joins TRBV28 to TRBJ2-7; 11 positions match TRBD1. J lost 5 bases, V lost 6 bases, and 12 bases had no gene match. Looked up from germline, CDR1 is MDHEN and CDR2 is SYDVKM. This CDR3 is 16 amino acids long. This CDR3 is CASRYNVWTGGDEQYF. The CDR3 DNA is TGTGCCAGCAGGTACAACGTCTGGACAGGGGGCGACGAGCAGTACTTC.

A few counts support this clone. The J gene is TRBJ2-7, the V gene TRBV19, with 8 bases lining up with TRBD2. The CDR3 has 15 residues. Trimming removed 2 bases from V and 2 bases from J; junction bases left unmatched: 5. Germline V gives CDR1 LNHDA, CDR2 SQIVND (reference sequence). CDR3 in DNA: TGTGCCAGTAGTATAACTAGCGGTCTTACCTACGAGCAGTACTTC. This sequence encodes CASSITSGLTYEQYF. The variable domain in full, with the rest retrieved from reference TRBV19 and TRBJ2-7, is DGGITQSPKYLFRKEGQNVTLSCEQNLNHDAMYWYRQDPGQGLRLIYYSQIVNDFQKGDIAEGYSVSREKKESFPLTVTSAQKNPTAFYLCASSITSGLTYEQYFGPGTRLTVT.

This chain uses TRBV3-1 (or the pseudogene TRBV3-2) with TRBJ2-7; 8 positions match TRBD2. This CDR3 contains 13 residues. Germline CDR1 LGHDT, CDR2 YNNKEL (reference sequence). V shed 4 bases and J 3 bases; nucleotides not matched to a gene: 2. CDR3 loop: CASSPGTSYEQYF. The CDR3 region has the DNA TGTGCCAGCAGCCCCGGGACTAGCTACGAGCAGTACTTC.

The chain recombines TRBV11-2 with TRBJ2-5, with TRBD1 matching 8 bases. The trim removed 5 bases at V and 1 base at J, leaving 3 bases unmatched. This CDR3 has 14 amino acids. Germline assignment: CDR1 SGHAT and CDR2 FQNNGV. The CDR3 loop is CASSQDRGQETQYF. DNA for the CDR3: TGTGCCAGCAGCCAAGACAGGGGCCAAGAGACCCAGTACTTC.

The chain uses TRBV19 and TRBJ1-5; D might be TRBD1 (6 bases). CDR3 length equals 15 residues. V lost 1 base, J lost 5 bases, and 12 bases lay in between. From germline, CDR1 is LNHDA and CDR2 SQIVND (reference sequence). The CDR3 bases are TGTGCCAGTAGTATAGGCCGACAGGCCTATCAGCCCCAGCATTTT. Its translation: CASSIGRQAYQPQHF.

The chain has TRBV10-1 and TRBJ1-1, with D perhaps matching TRBD1 (6 bases). Trimming pared 8 bases from V and 4 bases from J, leaving 14 bases between. CDR1 and CDR2 (germline): WNHNN, SYGVQD (reference sequence). The CDR3 is 13 amino acids. This CDR3 is CASSGGPVTEAFF. DNA for the CDR3: TGCGCCAGCTCGGGGGGGCCGGTCACTGAAGCTTTCTTT.

This clone was observed many times. The J gene is TRBJ1-5, the V gene TRBV5-5; 10 nucleotides match TRBD1. This CDR3 has 16 amino acids. V was clipped by 3 bases and J by 11 bases; unmatched bases: 14. Germline V gene lookup returns CDR1 SGHKS and CDR2 YYEKEE (reference sequence). The CDR3 region is CASSSGTGAYGGAQHF. The DNA for the CDR3 is TGTGCCAGCAGCTCTGGGACAGGGGCATATGGGGGTGCCCAGCATTTT.

The chain recombines TRBV3-1 (or the pseudogene TRBV3-2) with TRBJ2-3, with D uncertain. Trimming shortened V by 1 base and J by 6 bases, and 8 bases separated the two germline ends. Germline V CDR1 and CDR2: LGHDT, YNNKEL (reference sequence). The CDR3 is made up of 13 amino acids. The CDR3 region has the DNA TGTGCCAGCAGCCAAGGGCCCCCCGATACGCAGTATTTT. Protein sequence: CASSQGPPDTQYF.

The chain carries TRBV28 and TRBJ1-2; tentative D call: TRBD1 (6 bases). There are 16 residues in the CDR3. Germline CDR1 MDHEN, CDR2 SYDVKM. V gave up 5 bases and J gave up 4 bases, with 20 bases separating them. CDR3 in DNA: TGTGCCAGCAGTCCTGGCCCGGGACAACCTACCTATGGCTACACCTTC. Its translation is CASSPGPGQPTYGYTF.